The T cell receptor (beta chain) under discussion was sequenced for a study of T cell responses to AZD1222 COVID-19 vaccine. The study's findings and limits: Donor demographics were predominantly white British with a female majority; clonal diversity may be underestimated. An increase in Spike-specific TCR breadth and depth was observed after two AZD1222 doses.

Comments on this clone: What it binds is unknown.

The CDR3 has 15 residues. The V gene's germline CDR1 is LGHNT and CDR2 FRNRAP. V was shortened by 6 bases and J by 3 bases, with 14 bases between the two germline ends. TCRdb's table, derived via immunoSEQ multiplex PCR, lists solely in-frame clones and lacks some. The sample includes 150,000 or so clones, about 91% seen only once; the top ten take less than 2%. This receptor was identified in an adult in good health. The sequences come from peripheral blood, collected on day 0 of AZD1222 vaccination. V usage is TRBV12-5 and J usage is TRBJ1-4; D not certain. Here the CDR3 DNA reads TGTGCTAGTGGCCTACAACCTATGGCTAATGAAAAACTGTTTTTT. It yields the protein CASGLQPMANEKLFF.